This T cell receptor (beta chain) was recovered during a study of cytomegalovirus exposure and HLA in healthy donors. The repertoire was sequenced with immunoSEQ multiplex PCR; TCRdb's copy has only in-frame clones and lacks some. This sample yields roughly 300,000 clones, of which 86% are seen a single time; about 0.8% belongs to the top ten. About this clone: Its antigen is currently unknown.

In germline, CDR1 is MRHNA, CDR2 SNTAGT. The trim removed 7 bases at V and 4 bases at J, leaving 13 bases unmatched. This CDR3 contains 16 residues. Study-wide findings and caveats: According to a subsequent analysis, TCR clusters identified in the first cohort showed a tendency to co-occur across the roughly 110 validation repertoires. The majority of TCR sequences were rare, yet some public TCRs appeared in many donors. The listing of approximately 160 TCR beta chains classed them as cytomegalovirus-associated.

The source of this sequence is a woman aged 18-29 years in good health and CMV-seronegative. The rearrangement links TRBV6-4 to TRBJ2-7; 10 bases align to TRBD2. Specimen: PBMCs. CDR3 loop: CASTLRKAGGPYEQYF. As DNA, the CDR3 is TGTGCCAGCACCCTGCGGAAAGCGGGAGGGCCGTACGAGCAGTACTTC.